Listed here are 31 T cell receptor beta chains from one sample, sequenced in a study of T-cell memory formation after mild COVID-19. From the 5' RACE reads, TCRdb called clonotypes with MiXCR, one entry per CDR3 protein. The sample comprises about 13,000 distinct CDR3 sequences, more than 10% of which are singletons, and 49% rests with the top ten. Material: PBMCs or a T cell subset sorted from them (not recorded which). These receptors all stem from an adult woman who had mild COVID-19 (a few samples of this study predate the infection). Cell type and time point are not known.

This clonotype was recorded at least ten times. This sequence joins TRBV25-1 and TRBJ2-3; D unresolved. Germline V gives CDR1 MGHDK, CDR2 SYGVNS. The V and J ends lost 3 bases and 2 bases respectively, with 9 bases between them. This CDR3 spans 14 amino acids. The CDR3 here is CASSDPRVTDTQYF. DNA for the CDR3: TGTGCCAGCAGTGACCCCCGGGTCACAGATACGCAGTATTTT.

This clonotype was seen repeatedly, ten times or more. This chain connects TRBV29-1 to TRBJ2-3; 9 bases are a match to TRBD2. There are 17 residues in the CDR3. V shed 4 bases and J 1 base; nucleotides not matched to a gene: 12. Looked up from germline, CDR1 is SQVTM and CDR2 is ANQGSEA. The DNA for the CDR3 is TGCAGCGTTGCTGGGATAGCGGGAGACGCCGGCACAGATACGCAGTATTTT. This codes for CSVAGIAGDAGTDTQYF.

This clonotype appeared many times. At one of its ends the junction is not consistent with the germline gene, which may arise from a read error. This chain joins TRBV12-5 and TRBJ1-2; 8 bases align to TRBD1. Germline values: CDR1 LGHNT, CDR2 FRNRAP. The CDR3 has 14 amino acids. The CDR3 loop is CASARGQGRPLGAF. CDR3 nucleotides: TGTGCTAGTGCCCGCGGACAGGGTAGGCCCCTTGGAGCCTTC.

This clonotype was recorded many times. This rearrangement joins TRBV12-3 or TRBV12-4 to TRBJ1-2; D might be TRBD1 (5 bases). Between the trimmed V and J ends, which lost 4 bases and 14 bases, there was a span of 14 bases. CDR3 length: 11 residues. The CDR3 DNA reads as TGTGCCAGCAGTTGGGCGACAGTATTGACCTTC. Translated, it gives CASSWATVLTF.

This clonotype appeared many times. The chain employs TRBV20-1 and TRBJ1-2; D is perhaps TRBD1 (5 bases). The CDR3 totals 16 residues. With 2 bases removed from V and 5 bases from J, the gap between germline ends came to 21 bases. Germline V gives CDR1 DFQATT, CDR2 SNEGSKA (reference sequence). The CDR3 region is CSARHVRDGVHYGYTF. CDR3 coding DNA: TGCAGTGCTAGACACGTTCGGGACGGAGTACATTATGGCTACACCTTC.

In this sample, this clonotype turned up many times. The chain couples TRBV5-1 to TRBJ2-3, with D possibly matching TRBD2 (6 bases). The CDR3 totals 16 residues. Per germline, CDR1 SGHRS and CDR2 YFSETQ. V gave up 4 bases and J gave up 1 base, with 16 bases separating them. The CDR3 protein is CASSQMLGGGTDTQYF. In DNA form, the CDR3 reads TGCGCCAGCAGCCAAATGTTAGGAGGGGGCACAGATACGCAGTATTTT.

In its sample, this clonotype was seen many times. The chain is built from TRBV6-6 and TRBJ1-2; perhaps TRBD1 as D (5 bases). Germline CDR1 reads MNHNY; CDR2 reads SVGAGI (reference sequence). The V end was cut by 6 bases, the J end by 4 bases, with 18 bases between. This CDR3 has 15 amino acids. The CDR3 is CASRGEEGIGYGYTF. In DNA form, the CDR3 reads TGTGCCAGCAGAGGGGAGGAGGGTATCGGCTATGGCTACACCTTC.

This clonotype was seen repeatedly, ten times or more. The chain has TRBV7-9 and TRBJ2-1; 8 positions match TRBD1. Trimming took 7 bases from V and 6 from J; bases not matched to a gene: 14. The CDR3 extends over 16 amino acids. Germline lookup yields CDR1 SEHNR and CDR2 FQNEAQ (reference sequence). The CDR3 DNA is TGTGCCAGCAACTCTCCGAAGGGACAGGATCCCAATGAGCAGTTCTTC. This translates into CASNSPKGQDPNEQFF.

This clonotype was recorded many times. J is TRBJ2-1 and V is TRBV29-1; perhaps TRBD2 as D (5 bases). V lost 3 bases and J 10 bases, leaving 16 bases between the germline ends. CDR1 and CDR2 from the germline V gene are SQVTM and ANQGSEA. This CDR3 is 13 amino acids long. CDR3 in DNA: TGCAGCGTTGACACGGGGAACCTTCGGGAGCAGTTCTTC. Residues: CSVDTGNLREQFF.

This clonotype was seen at least ten times. Here the CDR3 DNA reads TGCGCCAGCAGTCTAAGGACAGGGGGGACCACAGATACGCAGTATTTT. Its protein product is CASSLRTGGTTDTQYF. The V and J genes are TRBV5-1 and TRBJ2-3, with 10 bases fitting TRBD1. The ends lost 5 bases at V and 2 bases at J; junction bases unmatched: 8. Germline V CDR1 and CDR2: SGHRS, YFSETQ. This CDR3 region has 16 residues.

This clonotype was recorded at least ten times. The chain couples TRBV28 to TRBJ2-7, with D possibly called TRBD1 or TRBD2 (5 bases each). This CDR3 contains 14 residues. V lost 3 bases and J 6 bases, leaving 15 bases between the germline ends. The germline V gene encodes CDR1 MDHEN and CDR2 SYDVKM. Here the CDR3 reads CASSFLGTPGEQYF. DNA of the CDR3: TGTGCCAGCAGTTTCTTGGGGACCCCTGGCGAGCAGTACTTC.

In this sample, this clonotype turned up many times. The rearrangement joins TRBV5-6 to TRBJ1-1, with unresolved D. Germline loops: CDR1 SGHDT, CDR2 YYEEEE. V shed 3 bases and J shed 4 bases, with 7 bases lying between them. CDR3 length equals 12 residues. This CDR3 reads CASSSFSTEAFF. The CDR3 DNA is TGTGCCAGCAGCTCTTTTAGCACTGAAGCTTTCTTT.

This clonotype was seen repeatedly, ten times or more. The chain joins TRBV24-1 to TRBJ1-1; 7 positions match TRBD1. In germline, CDR1 is KGHDR, CDR2 SFDVKD. CDR3 length: 14 residues. V lost 3 bases to trimming and J lost 10 bases; unmatched junction nucleotides: 10. CDR3 nucleotide sequence: TGTGCCACCAGTGATCCCCCCTGGGCAGGGGGAGCTTTCTTT. Amino acids: CATSDPPWAGGAFF.

In its sample, this clonotype is medium-sized. This chain uses TRBV4-3 with TRBJ2-7; no reliable D call. The CDR3 runs to 15 residues. Deletions cut 1 base from V and 0 bases from J, with 10 bases between. The V gene's germline CDR1 is LGHNA and CDR2 YSLEER. CDR3 region: CASSQVADFSYEQYF. As DNA, the CDR3 is TGCGCCAGCAGCCAAGTTGCGGATTTCTCCTACGAGCAGTACTTC.

This clonotype occurred many times. The rearrangement links TRBV2 to TRBJ2-7; no clear D. The germline V and J ends were trimmed by 5 bases and 5 bases, with 13 bases remaining between them. The CDR3 is 13 amino acids. Germline values: CDR1 SNHLY, CDR2 FYNNEI. The CDR3 DNA follows: TGTGCCAGCAGTCTGGCTCTATTCCACGAGCAGTACTTC. Amino acids: CASSLALFHEQYF.

This clonotype was recorded at least ten times. This rearrangement joins TRBV19 to TRBJ2-7; no clear D gene. Trimming removed 4 bases at V and 5 bases at J, with 12 bases between. The germline CDR1 and CDR2 sequences are LNHDA and SQIVND (reference sequence). This CDR3 comprises 13 residues. CDR3 region: CASSTLGNNEQYF. The CDR3 DNA reads TGTGCCAGTAGTACGCTGGGTAATAACGAGCAGTACTTC.

This clonotype was detected ten times or more. The CDR3 DNA reads TGTGCCAGCAGTCCCTCCATTGGTGGGGACATATCGACTGAGCAGTTCTTC. The encoded protein is CASSPSIGGDISTEQFF. This rearrangement joins TRBV12-3 or TRBV12-4 to TRBJ2-1; possibly TRBD1 for D (6 bases). CDR3 length: 17 residues. Trimming took off 5 bases at V and 9 bases at J, with 26 bases between the two ends.

This clonotype showed up many times. The rearrangement joins TRBV5-1 to TRBJ2-5; TRBD1 or TRBD2 may be the D gene (5 bases each). Germline V gene data show CDR1 as SGHRS and CDR2 as YFSETQ. The CDR3 has 12 residues. V was trimmed by 5 bases and J by 2 bases, leaving 7 bases between them. Here the CDR3 DNA reads TGCGCCAGCAGGAGGGGACAAGAGACCCAGTACTTC. It yields the protein CASRRGQETQYF. Drawing the rest from reference TRBV5-1 and TRBJ2-5, the complete variable domain is KAGVTQTPRYLIKTRGQQVTLSCSPISGHRSVSWYQQTPGQGLQFLFEYFSETQRNKGNFPGRFSGRQFSNSRSEMNVSTLELGDSALYLCASRRGQETQYFGPGTRLLVL.

The table lists this clonotype with many counts. The CDR3 reads CASSQANRGSAEQYF. In DNA, the CDR3 is TGTGCCAGCAGCCAAGCGAACAGGGGTTCAGCCGAGCAGTACTTC. V is TRBV3-1 and J is TRBJ2-7, with 7 bases aligning to TRBD1. Germline loops: CDR1 LGHDT, CDR2 YNNKEL (reference sequence). V lost 1 base, J lost 6 bases, and 9 bases stayed unmatched. The CDR3 is made up of 15 amino acids.

V gene TRBV6-5 combines with J gene TRBJ2-5, with 7 positions matching TRBD2. V trimming: 5 bases; J trimming: 5 bases; junction bases outside the gene matches: 5. Germline loops: CDR1 MNHEY, CDR2 SVGAGI. The CDR3 length is 13 residues. The CDR3 coding sequence is TGTGCCAGCAGTCCAACTAGCGTCGAGACCCAGTACTTC. Translating it yields CASSPTSVETQYF.

The V and J genes are TRBV12-3 or TRBV12-4 and TRBJ2-5; the match to TRBD1 covers 8 bases. The CDR3 totals 16 residues. V was pared by 3 bases and J by 5 bases, with 11 bases of the junction left unmatched. The CDR3 sequence: CASSFEAGGGRETQYF. The CDR3 DNA is TGTGCCAGCAGTTTCGAGGCAGGGGGCGGTAGGGAGACCCAGTACTTC.

This clonotype was counted ten times or more. This chain links TRBV29-1 with TRBJ2-1; TRBD1 matches 7 bases. Trimming took 4 bases from V and 4 from J; bases not matched to a gene: 4. Germline V gene sequence: CDR1 SQVTM, CDR2 ANQGSEA. The CDR3 has 13 amino acids. The chain's CDR3 is CSVAGGRYNEQFF. As DNA, the CDR3 is TGCAGCGTTGCAGGGGGAAGGTACAATGAGCAGTTCTTC.

This clonotype was picked up many times. The rearrangement uses TRBV7-9 and TRBJ2-7; no firm D call. The CDR3 covers 14 residues. V was trimmed by 6 bases and J by 3 bases, leaving 15 bases between them. The germline CDR1 and CDR2 sequences are SEHNR and FQNEAQ (reference sequence). The CDR3 nucleotides are TGTGCCAGCAGTTATCTGGGTGGCGACTACGAGCAGTACTTC. This codes for CASSYLGGDYEQYF.

Many counts were recorded for this clonotype. J is TRBJ1-1 and V is TRBV29-1; 12 bases line up with TRBD1. The junction had 6 bases not matched to a gene; V was cut back by 0 bases and J by 7 bases. Per germline, CDR1 SQVTM and CDR2 ANQGSEA. The CDR3 consists of 15 residues. The CDR3 DNA is TGCAGCGTTGAAGATCTAGGGACAGGGGGCGGTGAAGCTTTCTTT. As protein: CSVEDLGTGGGEAFF.

This clonotype occurred once. The J gene is TRBJ2-3, the V gene TRBV7-6, with D possibly TRBD1 on 6 matching bases. Per germline, CDR1 SGHVS and CDR2 FNYEAQ. The CDR3 contains 14 residues. Trimming took 5 bases from V and 3 from J, leaving 12 bases between them. The chain's CDR3 is CASSPWTVTDTQYF. In nucleotides, the CDR3 is TGTGCCAGCAGCCCCTGGACAGTTACAGATACGCAGTATTTT.

This clonotype was counted ten times or more. The J gene is TRBJ1-5, the V gene TRBV20-1, with D hard to call. The V end was cut by 0 bases, the J end by 0 bases, with 6 bases between. CDR1 and CDR2 from the germline V gene are DFQATT and SNEGSKA (reference sequence). This CDR3 has 14 residues. CDR3 sequence (DNA): TGCAGTGCTAGAGATACAGCTAGCAATCAGCCCCAGCATTTT. It codes for CSARDTASNQPQHF.

This clonotype has at least ten counts. The chain combines TRBV27 with TRBJ2-5; 7 nucleotides line up with TRBD1. The J segment lost 5 bases and the V segment lost 5 bases, leaving 8 bases of the junction unmatched. Germline CDR1 reads MNHEY; CDR2 reads SMNVEV (reference sequence). The CDR3 is made up of 14 amino acids. The CDR3, as DNA: TGTGCCAGCAGTCTGGGGACAGCCCGGGAGACCCAGTACTTC. It specifies CASSLGTARETQYF.

This clonotype was detected ten times or more. The V call is TRBV4-1, the J call TRBJ1-2; D perhaps matches TRBD1 (5 bases). Per germline, CDR1 MGHRA and CDR2 YSYEKL. The CDR3 is 14 amino acids. Between the trimmed V and J ends, which lost 4 bases and 0 bases, there was a span of 9 bases. CDR3 DNA sequence: TGCGCCAGCAGCCCAGTGGGGGCTAACTATGGCTACACCTTC. This sequence encodes CASSPVGANYGYTF.

This clonotype was detected ten times or more. This chain connects TRBV13 to TRBJ1-1; possibly TRBD1 for D (5 bases). CDR1 is PRHDT, CDR2 FYEKMQ, per germline (reference sequence). Between the trimmed V and J ends, which lost 5 bases and 3 bases, there was a span of 22 bases. CDR3 length: 17 amino acids. CDR3 region: CASSRMGVHNGYTEAFF. CDR3 in DNA: TGTGCCAGCAGCCGTATGGGGGTGCACAACGGGTACACTGAAGCTTTCTTT. The full variable domain, in which reference TRBV13 and TRBJ1-1 provide the parts outside the CDR3, is AAGVIQSPRHLIKEKRETATLKCYPIPRHDTVYWYQQGPGQDPQFLISFYEKMQSDKGSIPDRFSAQQFSDYHSELNMSSLELGDSALYFCASSRMGVHNGYTEAFFGQGTRLTVV.

In this sample, this clonotype turned up many times. The rearrangement joins TRBV4-1 to TRBJ1-5; D ambiguous. Germline CDR1 reads MGHRA; CDR2 reads YSYEKL. Trimming took 0 bases from V and 0 from J, leaving 12 bases between them. The CDR3 runs 17 residues. Written as DNA, the CDR3 is TGCGCCAGCAGCCAAGATAAATCCCTAGTTAGCAATCAGCCCCAGCATTTT. Its translation: CASSQDKSLVSNQPQHF.

The V gene is TRBV5-5, the J gene TRBJ1-1, with D possibly TRBD1 on 6 matching bases. The CDR3 has 15 residues. Trimming pared 4 bases from V and 0 bases from J, leaving 13 bases between. Looked up from germline, CDR1 is SGHKS and CDR2 is YYEKEE (reference sequence). The CDR3 region is CASSKEQGVNTEAFF. The DNA for the CDR3 is TGTGCCAGCAGCAAGGAACAGGGCGTGAACACTGAAGCTTTCTTT.